The T cell receptor (beta chain) under discussion was sequenced for a study of blood T cells in healthy people across ages. The overall study: Researchers report that template switching captured about one barcoded beta molecule per two T cells. Findings of the study overall: The recorded TCR beta diversity per million T cells decreased in a roughly linear manner with age.

Each sample used at least 7 million PBMCs. With 5 bases removed from V and 13 bases from J, the gap between germline ends came to 11 bases. In germline, CDR1 is MNHEY, CDR2 SVGEGT. The CDR3 loop spans 11 amino acids. The use of a sample-barcoded 5' primer and a J-beta primer mix characterized a second PCR of about 7 to 12 cycles. Template switching added a 12-random-nucleotide identifier to every cDNA molecule. TCRdb re-called the 5' RACE reads with MiXCR, one entry per CDR3 protein. The profile shows approximately 360,000 distinct CDR3 sequences, roughly half of them singletons. Worth noting for this clonotype: Its antigen is unknown.

Specimen: blood. The V and J genes are TRBV6-2 or TRBV6-3 and TRBJ1-4, with D tentatively TRBD1 (6 bases). The receptor's source is a man in his 60s in good health. The CDR3 nucleotides read TGTGCCAGCAGTACGGGACACCCACTGTTTTTT. Translated, it gives CASSTGHPLFF.